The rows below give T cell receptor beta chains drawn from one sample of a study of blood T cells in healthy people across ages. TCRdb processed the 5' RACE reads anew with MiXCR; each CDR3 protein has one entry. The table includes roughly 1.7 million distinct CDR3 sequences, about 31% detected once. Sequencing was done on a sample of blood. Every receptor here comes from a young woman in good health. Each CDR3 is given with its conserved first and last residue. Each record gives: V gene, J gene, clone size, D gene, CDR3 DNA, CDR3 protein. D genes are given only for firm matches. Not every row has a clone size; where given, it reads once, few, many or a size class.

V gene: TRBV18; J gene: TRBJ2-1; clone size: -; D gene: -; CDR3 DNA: TGTGCCAGCTCACCACCAACGGGCGGCGGTACGGGCAATGAGCAGTTCTTC; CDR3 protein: CASSPPTGGGTGNEQFF
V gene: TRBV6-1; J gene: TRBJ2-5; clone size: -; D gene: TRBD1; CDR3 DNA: TGTGCCAGCAGTTTTACAGGGGGCGGGAAGGAGACCCAGTACTTC; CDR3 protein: CASSFTGGGKETQYF
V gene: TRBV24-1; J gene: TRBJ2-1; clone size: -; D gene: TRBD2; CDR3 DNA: TGTGCCACCAGCCCCGGGACTAGCCGCCCAAATGGGCAGTTCTTC; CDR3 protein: CATSPGTSRPNGQFF
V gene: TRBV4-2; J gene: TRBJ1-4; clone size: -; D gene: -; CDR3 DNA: TGTGCCAGCAGTAGAGAAGTGGAAGAACTGTTTTTT; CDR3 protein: CASSREVEELFF
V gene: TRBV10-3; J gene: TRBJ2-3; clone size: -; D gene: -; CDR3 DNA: TGTGCCATCAGTGAGTCAGCGGTAAGCACAGATACGCAGTATTTT; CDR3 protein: CAISESAVSTDTQYF
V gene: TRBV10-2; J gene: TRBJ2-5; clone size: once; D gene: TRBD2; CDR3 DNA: TGCGCCAGCAGTGAAATGGCGGGAGTGGGAGAGACCCAGTACTTC; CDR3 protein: CASSEMAGVGETQYF
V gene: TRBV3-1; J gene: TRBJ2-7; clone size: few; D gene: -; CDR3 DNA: TGTGCCAGCAGCCCACAAGCGGCTACCTACGAGCAGTACTTC; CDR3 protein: CASSPQAATYEQYF
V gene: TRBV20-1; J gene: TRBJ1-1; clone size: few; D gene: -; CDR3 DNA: TGCAGTGCTAGATGGGCCCGGGGGACCACTGAAGCTTTCTTT; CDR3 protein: CSARWARGTTEAFF
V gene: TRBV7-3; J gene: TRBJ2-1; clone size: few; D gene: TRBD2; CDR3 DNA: TGTGCCAGCAGCGCCGGACTAGCGGGGACATACAATGAGCAGTTCTTC; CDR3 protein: CASSAGLAGTYNEQFF
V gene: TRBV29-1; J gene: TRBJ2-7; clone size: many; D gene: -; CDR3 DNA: TGCAGCGTCGCGGGACTTCAGAAGTACGAGCAGTACTTC; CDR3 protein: CSVAGLQKYEQYF
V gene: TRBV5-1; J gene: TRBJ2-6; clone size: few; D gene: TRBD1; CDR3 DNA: TGCGCCAGCAGCTTGGCCCCGACAGGGGGTAGGACTGGGGCCAACGTCCTGACTTTC; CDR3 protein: CASSLAPTGGRTGANVLTF
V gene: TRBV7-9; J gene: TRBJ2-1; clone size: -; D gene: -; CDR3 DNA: TGTGCCAGCAGCCCCCCTATAGGAAGGGATGAGCAGTTCTTC; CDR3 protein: CASSPPIGRDEQFF
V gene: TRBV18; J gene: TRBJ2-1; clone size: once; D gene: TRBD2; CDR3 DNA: TGTGCCAGCTCACCACGCGCGGGGACTAGCGGGAGTAATGAGCAGTTCTTC; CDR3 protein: CASSPRAGTSGSNEQFF
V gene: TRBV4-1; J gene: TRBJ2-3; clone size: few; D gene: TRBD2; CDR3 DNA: TGCGCCAGCAGCCAAGATCCGCGGGGGAGTAAGAATACGCAGTATTTT; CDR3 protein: CASSQDPRGSKNTQYF
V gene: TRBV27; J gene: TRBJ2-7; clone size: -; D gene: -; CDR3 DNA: TGTGCCAGCAGCCTACAGGGTTTTAACGAGCAGTACTTC; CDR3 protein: CASSLQGFNEQYF
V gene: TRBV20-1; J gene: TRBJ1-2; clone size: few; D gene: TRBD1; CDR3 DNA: TGCAGTGTTCCCCGGCAGGGGGCGGGCGGCTACACCTTC; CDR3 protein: CSVPRQGAGGYTF